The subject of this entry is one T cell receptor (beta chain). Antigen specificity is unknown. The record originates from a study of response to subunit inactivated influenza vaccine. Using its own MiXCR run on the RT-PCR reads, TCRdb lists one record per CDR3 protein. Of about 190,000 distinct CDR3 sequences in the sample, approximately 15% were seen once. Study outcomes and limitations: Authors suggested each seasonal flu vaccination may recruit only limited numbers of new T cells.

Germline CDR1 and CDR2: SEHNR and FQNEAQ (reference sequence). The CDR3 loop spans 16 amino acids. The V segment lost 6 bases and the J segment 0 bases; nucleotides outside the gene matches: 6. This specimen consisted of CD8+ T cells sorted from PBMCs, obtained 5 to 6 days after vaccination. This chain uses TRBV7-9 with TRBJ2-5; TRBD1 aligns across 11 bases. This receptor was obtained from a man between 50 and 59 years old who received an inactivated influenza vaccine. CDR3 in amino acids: CASRTGTGGDQETQYF. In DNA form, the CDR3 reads TGTGCCAGCAGAACCGGGACAGGGGGGGACCAAGAGACCCAGTACTTC.